This T cell receptor beta chain derives from a study of beta chain features in type 1 diabetes (dated by TCRdb to 2016 to 2018). About the investigation overall: Patients and healthy donors did not differ in mean age, gender distribution, total cell number or subset yield. A total of 85 million to 140 million sorted cells were examined across all samples, and a strong correlation was observed between cell number per subset and RNA yield. In the study, recently diagnosed type 1 diabetes patients and matched healthy donors were compared on the TCRB repertoires of their sorted circulating CD4+ T cell subsets. Regulatory and stem cell-like memory subsets were obtained from only 8 patients and roughly eight healthy donors, while naive and central memory subsets were obtained from all 30 or so donors. Overall results and qualifications from the work: In all four CD4+ subsets, TCRB CDR3 length was moderately but significantly shorter in type 1 diabetes patients. Naive, central memory and regulatory TCRB repertoires appeared more similar among patients than among healthy donors. At VDJ recombination sites, patients with type 1 diabetes made fewer insertions and deleted more nucleotides, a pattern implying thymic rearrangement abnormalities. Sequencing cDNA rather than genomic DNA could over-represent highly expressing activated cells, although activation and CD3 levels did not differ between groups. PCR might favor shorter templates, but patient and control samples were amplified and corrected together, so any skew would affect both groups equally. Only small numbers of individuals were included in the HLA sub-analyses, which left unresolved whether HLA type had any influence on TCRB rearrangement.

All of the isolated RNA was reverse transcribed with the High Capacity cDNA Reverse Transcription Kit, so expressed TCRB transcripts were sequenced. Deep immunoSEQ sequencing was applied to naive, central memory and regulatory T cell samples, giving an average of about 3.7 million total reads per sample. Sorted cells were lysed in RLT buffer, and RNA was extracted using DNase-treated RNeasy Micro or Mini kits according to cell number. Each cell subset was processed separately to prevent cross-contamination, with patient and healthy donor samples processed together. The immunoSEQ multiplex PCR was used to amplify TCRB sequences from cDNA, yielding 87-bp fragments that span the CDR3 region. Sequencing of the amplicons was done on the Illumina HiSeq platform. On the authors' methods: Synthetic template baselines were used to correct PCR bias computationally, reads within Hamming distance 2 were collapsed together, and singletons that could not be merged were discarded. Reads were aligned to IMGT to assign V, D and J genes, CDR3 length, and insertions or deletions at six rearrangement sites. Clonotype counts were normalized to sorted cell number within each subset before computing true diversity and Gini coefficients with the tcR R package. Repertoire sharing was quantified using the overlap coefficient calculated on TCRB nucleotide sequences. TCRdb obtained this table from immuneACCESS and retained in-frame rearrangements with V and J assigned. These tables miss some clones; where compared with another copy, unresolved V genes account for less than half of the shortfall, and the remainder is unexplained. Clonal size and the V and J genes are those of that table, whereas D and trimming came from the DNA. Counted in this sample were approximately 150,000 clones; approximately 10% of them appeared once. Of the sample, around 0.75% is held by the ten largest clones.

As to this clone: What antigen it recognizes has not been identified. No qualities accompany the bases; no much larger clone lies one base away.

From each donor, a single peripheral blood sample of about 100 mL on average was drawn into heparinised tubes. A BD FACSAria II was used to sort naive, central memory, regulatory and stem cell-like memory CD4+ T cells with a panel that included CD45RO, CCR7, CD25, CD127, CD95 and CD27. Purity was above 95% for every sorted population. PBMCs were isolated immediately by Lymphoprep density gradient centrifugation and stained directly without culture. Samples were stained and sorted in pairs, with one healthy donor and one patient per experiment, so that batch effects were minimized. The germline V gene sets CDR1 to MDHEN and CDR2 to SYDVKM. V lost 4 bases and J lost 4 bases; the stretch between them is 4 bases long. The CDR3, cysteine through phenylalanine, is 11 amino acids long. Only CDR3 DNA remains: 33 bases, in frame from the first base.

This TCR derives from a man aged 30 to 45 with type 1 diabetes. The sequencing input was central memory CD4+ T cells from blood. The sequence links TRBV28 to TRBJ1-2; no confident D gene assignment can be made. The CDR3 loop reads CASSSIYGYTF. At the DNA level, the sequence is TGTGCCAGCAGTTCCATCTATGGCTACACCTTC.